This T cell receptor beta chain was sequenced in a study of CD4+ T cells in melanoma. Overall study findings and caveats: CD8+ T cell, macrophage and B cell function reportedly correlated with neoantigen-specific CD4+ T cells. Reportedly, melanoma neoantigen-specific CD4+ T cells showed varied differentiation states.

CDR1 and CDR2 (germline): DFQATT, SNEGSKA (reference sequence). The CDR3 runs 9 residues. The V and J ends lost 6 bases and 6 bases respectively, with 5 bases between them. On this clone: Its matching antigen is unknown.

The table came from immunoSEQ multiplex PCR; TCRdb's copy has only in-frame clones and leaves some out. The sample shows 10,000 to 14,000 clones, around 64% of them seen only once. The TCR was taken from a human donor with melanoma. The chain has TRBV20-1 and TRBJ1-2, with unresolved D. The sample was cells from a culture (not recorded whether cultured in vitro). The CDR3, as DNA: TGCAGTGCCGAACATGGCTACACCTTC. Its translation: CSAEHGYTF.